The rows below give T cell receptor beta chains drawn from one sample of a study of blood T cell repertoires in COVID-19. Clones were sequenced by immunoSEQ multiplex PCR, and TCRdb holds only the in-frame ones, with some missing. The sample carries 11,000 or so clones, just over 70% recorded once. Sequencing used peripheral blood. The receptors derive from a man aged 60-69 years with COVID-19, enrolled during active disease. Each CDR3 is given with its conserved first and last residue. A D gene is named only where the DNA matches it firmly. Rows give clone size only sometimes, using once, few, many, or a class for an expanded clone.

TRBJ1-4 NA TRBV10-3 NA TGTGCCATCAGCGGGGGTCAGGGAGGTGAAAAACTGTTTTTT CAISGGQGGEKLFF
TRBJ2-2 NA TRBV7-9 NA TGTGCCAGCGACACAGGGATAGTGAGCACCGGGGAGCTGTTTTTT CASDTGIVSTGELFF
TRBJ1-5 NA TRBV7-9 few TGTGCCAGCACCGCGGGGGTAGGGGATACCCGCAATCAGCCCCAGCATTTT CASTAGVGDTRNQPQHF
TRBJ2-7 TRBD1 TRBV18 NA TGTGCCAGCTATTCCGGGACAGGGAACTACGAGCAGTACTTC CASYSGTGNYEQYF
TRBJ1-6 TRBD1 TRBV6-4 NA TGTGCCAGCAGTGACGGGACAGGGGGCAATTCACCCCTCCACTTT CASSDGTGGNSPLHF
TRBJ2-5 TRBD2 TRBV28 few TGTGCCAGCAGTTTTAGCGGGGGCCTTTCGGAGACCCAGTACTTC CASSFSGGLSETQYF
TRBJ2-1 TRBD2 TRBV18 NA TGTGCCAGCTCACCACCTGGGCTAGCGGGAGGTAATGAGCAGTTCTTC CASSPPGLAGGNEQFF
TRBJ2-1 NA TRBV19 NA TGTGCCAGTAGTATCTGGCAACCTCTCTACAATGAGCAGTTCTTC CASSIWQPLYNEQFF
TRBJ1-1 TRBD1 TRBV6-6 NA TGTGCCAGCAGTCGAGGTGACAGGACAGGGGGCACTGAAGCTTTCTTT CASSRGDRTGGTEAFF
TRBJ2-2 TRBD1 TRBV6-5 NA TGTGCCAGCAGTACCTTGACAGGGCACCCCGGGGAGCTGTTTTTT CASSTLTGHPGELFF
TRBJ1-3 TRBD1 TRBV19 NA TGTGCCAGTTCCGGGACAGGGTCTGGAAACACCATATATTTT CASSGTGSGNTIYF
TRBJ1-2 NA TRBV3-1/TRBV3-2 NA TGTGCCAGCAGCCAGGGGGCGTATGGCTACACCTTC CASSQGAYGYTF
TRBJ1-5 NA TRBV2 NA TGTGCCAGCAGTGAAGCGGCATGGTATAGCAATCAGCCCCAGCATTTT CASSEAAWYSNQPQHF
TRBJ1-2 TRBD1 TRBV7-2 NA TGTGCCAGCAGCTTAGAACAGGGGGCAAACTATGGCTACACCTTC CASSLEQGANYGYTF
TRBJ2-5 NA TRBV6-1 NA TGTGCCAGCAGTGAATTCGTCGGGGGGCTTCAAGAGACCCAGTACTTC CASSEFVGGLQETQYF
TRBJ2-1 TRBD2 TRBV4-1 NA TGCGCCAGCAGCCCCTCGGCGGGGGGGCTCTACAATGAGCAGTTCTTC CASSPSAGGLYNEQFF
TRBJ2-1 TRBD2 TRBV11-3 NA TGTGCCAGCAGCTTCGGCGGGAGTGATAATGAGCAGTTCTTC CASSFGGSDNEQFF
TRBJ2-1 NA TRBV7-9 NA TGTGCCAGCAGCTTAGAGCGGCAGGAGAACCACAATGAGCAGTTCTTC CASSLERQENHNEQFF
TRBJ2-2 NA TRBV5-6 NA TGTGCCAGCAGCTTGGCCCCCCGGGGCACCGGGGAGCTGTTTTTT CASSLAPRGTGELFF
TRBJ1-1 NA TRBV11-2 few TGTGCCAGCAGCTTTCGGCAGGCTAACACTGAAGCTTTCTTT CASSFRQANTEAFF
TRBJ2-1 NA TRBV7-3 NA TGTGCCAGCAGCCTTACGCCGGACTTGGAGCAGTTCTTC CASSLTPDLEQFF
TRBJ1-5 TRBD1 TRBV7-2 NA TGTGCCAGCAGCTTGAACAGGGGGGTAGTCGGGCAGCCCCAGCATTTT CASSLNRGVVGQPQHF
TRBJ1-5 TRBD1 TRBV4-1 NA TGCGCCAGCAGCCAAAAGCCCGTGGGACAGGGGTTTCAGCCCCAGCATTTT CASSQKPVGQGFQPQHF
TRBJ2-1 NA TRBV5-1 NA TGCGCCAGCAGCCCGAGGGCACCAGGCGATGAGCAGTTCTTC CASSPRAPGDEQFF
TRBJ1-1 NA TRBV25-1 NA TGTGCCAGCAGGGACATTGAGAACACTGAAGCTTTCTTT CASRDIENTEAFF
TRBJ1-1 TRBD1 TRBV27 few TGTGCCAGCAAAATCGGACAGGGAGCTTTAATGAACACTGAAGCTTTCTTT CASKIGQGALMNTEAFF
TRBJ2-7 NA TRBV7-2 medium-sized TGTGCCAGCAGCTTAGCGGTGGGACTCGGGTCCTACGAGCAGTACTTC CASSLAVGLGSYEQYF
TRBJ1-6 NA TRBV19 NA TGTGCCAGTAGTATAGCCGGTAATTCACCCCTCCACTTT CASSIAGNSPLHF
TRBJ1-3 TRBD1 TRBV28 few TGTGCCAGCAGTGATCCAGGGGGCACCCACTCTGGAAACACCATATATTTT CASSDPGGTHSGNTIYF
TRBJ2-5 NA TRBV7-6 few TGTGCCAGCAGGCGAGGGCGGCAAGAGACCCAGTACTTC CASRRGRQETQYF
TRBJ2-1 NA TRBV24-1 NA TGTGCCACCAGTGACGGGACTTCGCGTAATGAGCAGTTCTTC CATSDGTSRNEQFF
TRBJ1-4 NA TRBV6-1 NA TGTGCCAGCAGTGGAGTGAGCAGGGCGGCGACTAATGAAAAACTGTTTTTT CASSGVSRAATNEKLFF
TRBJ1-6 NA TRBV18 medium-sized TGTGCCAGCTCACCATCAGGGTCGAGTTCACCCCTCCACTTT CASSPSGSSSPLHF
TRBJ1-2 NA TRBV5-1 NA TGCGCCAGCAGCTTGGTTCCCGGAGCCTATGGCTACACCTTC CASSLVPGAYGYTF
TRBJ2-3 NA TRBV4-1 NA TGCGCCAGCAGCGCTACCGGGACACCCCGCGGAGATACGCAGTATTTT CASSATGTPRGDTQYF
TRBJ2-3 TRBD2 TRBV3-1/TRBV3-2 NA TGTGCCAGCAGCTACCCAACCCTAGCGGGAGGGGAAGATACGCAGTATTTT CASSYPTLAGGEDTQYF
TRBJ1-1 TRBD1 TRBV2 once TGTGCCAGCAGTCCCGGGACAGGGATCGGGAACACTGAAGCTTTCTTT CASSPGTGIGNTEAFF
TRBJ2-4 TRBD2 TRBV3-1/TRBV3-2 NA TGTGCCAGCAGCCAATCTGGGAGCGGGACGTTTCCCTCGGTCGAAAACATTCAGTACTTC CASSQSGSGTFPSVENIQYF
TRBJ1-1 NA TRBV6-4 few TGTGCCAGCAGTGAAAGGGTGGGGGGAACTGAAGCTTTCTTT CASSERVGGTEAFF
TRBJ2-1 TRBD2 TRBV11-3 NA TGTGCCAGCACCTCGCGGGCTAGCGGTTACAATGAGCAGTTCTTC CASTSRASGYNEQFF
TRBJ2-4 NA TRBV30 NA TGTGCCTGGAGTGTCAGAAACATTCAGTACTTC CAWSVRNIQYF
TRBJ2-1 NA TRBV7-2 once TGTGCCAGCAGCTTTACAGCATACAATGAGCAGTTCTTC CASSFTAYNEQFF
TRBJ1-4 TRBD1 TRBV2 NA TGTGCCAGCAGTTATGACAGGGGAACAAATGAAAAACTGTTTTTT CASSYDRGTNEKLFF
TRBJ2-3 NA TRBV7-9 NA TGTGCCAGCAGCTTAATCGGAGGCACAGATACGCAGTATTTT CASSLIGGTDTQYF
TRBJ1-2 NA TRBV30 NA TGTGCCTGGAGTGTAAACCGGAGGACCTTCCTTTTTCGGGGCTACACCTTC CAWSVNRRTFLFRGYTF
TRBJ1-2 TRBD1 TRBV7-2 NA TGTGCCAGCAGCTTTAGCGCGGCGGGACAGGGTGGCTACACCTTC CASSFSAAGQGGYTF
TRBJ2-1 NA TRBV3-1/TRBV3-2 NA TGTGCCAGCAGCCTAAATATATACAATGAGCAGTTCTTC CASSLNIYNEQFF
TRBJ2-7 NA TRBV6-5 NA TGTGCCAGCAGCCCAACACAGAGAACCTACGAGCAGTACTTC CASSPTQRTYEQYF